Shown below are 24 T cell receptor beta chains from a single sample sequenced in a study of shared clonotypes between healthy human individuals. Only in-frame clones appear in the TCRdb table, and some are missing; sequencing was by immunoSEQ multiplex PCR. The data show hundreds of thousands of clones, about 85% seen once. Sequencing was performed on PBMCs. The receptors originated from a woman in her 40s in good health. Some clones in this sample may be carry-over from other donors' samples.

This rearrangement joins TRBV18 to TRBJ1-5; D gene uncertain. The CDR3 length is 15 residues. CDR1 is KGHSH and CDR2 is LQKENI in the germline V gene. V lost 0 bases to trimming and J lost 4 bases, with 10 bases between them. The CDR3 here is CASSPPGRSNQPQHF. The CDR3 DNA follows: TGTGCCAGCTCACCACCGGGCAGGTCGAATCAGCCCCAGCATTTT.

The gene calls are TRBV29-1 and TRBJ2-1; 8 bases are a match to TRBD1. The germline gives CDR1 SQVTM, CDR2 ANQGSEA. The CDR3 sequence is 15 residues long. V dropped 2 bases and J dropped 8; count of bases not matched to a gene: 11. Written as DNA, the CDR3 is TGCAGCGTTGAAAGCGGTCCAGGGGGCGCGGATGAGCAGTTCTTC. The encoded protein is CSVESGPGGADEQFF.

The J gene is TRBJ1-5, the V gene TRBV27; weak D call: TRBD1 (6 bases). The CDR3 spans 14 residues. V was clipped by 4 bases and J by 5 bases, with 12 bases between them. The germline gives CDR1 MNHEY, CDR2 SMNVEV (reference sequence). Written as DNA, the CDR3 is TGTGCCAGCAGTTACAGCAGGGGTTATCAGCCCCAGCATTTT. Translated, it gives CASSYSRGYQPQHF.

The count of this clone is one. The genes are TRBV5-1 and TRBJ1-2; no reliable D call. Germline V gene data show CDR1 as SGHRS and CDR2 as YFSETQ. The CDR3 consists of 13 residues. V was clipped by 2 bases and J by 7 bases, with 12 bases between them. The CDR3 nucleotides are TGCGCCAGCAGCTTAGCCATGGGGAGTGGCTACACCTTC. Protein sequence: CASSLAMGSGYTF.

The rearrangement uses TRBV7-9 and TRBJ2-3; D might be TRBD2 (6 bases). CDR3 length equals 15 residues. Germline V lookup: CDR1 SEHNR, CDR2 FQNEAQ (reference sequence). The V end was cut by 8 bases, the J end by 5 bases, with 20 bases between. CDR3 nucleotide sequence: TGTGCCAGCGCCTCTAGCGCCGGGTTTTTAGATACGCAGTATTTT. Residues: CASASSAGFLDTQYF. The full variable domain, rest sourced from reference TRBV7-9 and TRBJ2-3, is DTGVSQNPRHKITKRGQNVTFRCDPISEHNRLYWYRQTLGQGPEFLTYFQNEAQLEKSRLLSDRFSAERPKGSFSTLEIQRTEQGDSAMYLCASASSAGFLDTQYFGPGTRLTVL.

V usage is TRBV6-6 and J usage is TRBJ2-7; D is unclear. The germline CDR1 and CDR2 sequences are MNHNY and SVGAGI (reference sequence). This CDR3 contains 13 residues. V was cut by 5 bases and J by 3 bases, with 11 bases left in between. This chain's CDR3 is CASSIEIGYEQYF. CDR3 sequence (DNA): TGTGCCAGCAGTATCGAGATAGGCTACGAGCAGTACTTC.

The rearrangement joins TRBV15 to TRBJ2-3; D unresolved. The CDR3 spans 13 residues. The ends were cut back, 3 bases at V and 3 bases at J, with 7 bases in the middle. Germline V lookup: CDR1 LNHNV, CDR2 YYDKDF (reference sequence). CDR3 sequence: CATSRGKTDTQYF. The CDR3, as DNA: TGTGCCACCAGCAGGGGGAAAACAGATACGCAGTATTTT. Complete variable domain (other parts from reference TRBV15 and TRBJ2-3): DAMVIQNPRYQVTQFGKPVTLSCSQTLNHNVMYWYQQKSSQAPKLLFHYYDKDFNNEADTPDNFQSRRPNTSFCFLDIRSPGLGDTAMYLCATSRGKTDTQYFGPGTRLTVL.

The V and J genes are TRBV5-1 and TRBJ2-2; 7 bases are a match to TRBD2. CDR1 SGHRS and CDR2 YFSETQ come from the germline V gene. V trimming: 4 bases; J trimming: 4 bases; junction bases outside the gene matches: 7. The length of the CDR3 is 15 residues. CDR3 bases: TGCGCCAGCAGCATCCTACTAGCGACCACCGGGGAGCTGTTTTTT. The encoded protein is CASSILLATTGELFF.

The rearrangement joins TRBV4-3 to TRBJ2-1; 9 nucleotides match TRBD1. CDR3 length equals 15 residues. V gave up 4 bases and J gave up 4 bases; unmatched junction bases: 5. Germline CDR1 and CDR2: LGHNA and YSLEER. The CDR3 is CASSPDRGPYNEQFF. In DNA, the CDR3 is TGCGCCAGCAGCCCGGACAGGGGACCTTACAATGAGCAGTTCTTC.

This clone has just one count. The CDR3, as DNA: TGTGCCAGCAGTTCCTCTGGGCCAGCGGGGGGGCGGACCCAGTACTTC. Protein product: CASSSSGPAGGRTQYF. The V call is TRBV7-3, the J call TRBJ2-5, with 10 bases fitting TRBD2. The CDR3 is made up of 16 amino acids. CDR1 SGHTA and CDR2 FQGTGA come from the germline V gene. V lost 6 bases to trimming and J lost 7 bases; unmatched junction nucleotides: 14.

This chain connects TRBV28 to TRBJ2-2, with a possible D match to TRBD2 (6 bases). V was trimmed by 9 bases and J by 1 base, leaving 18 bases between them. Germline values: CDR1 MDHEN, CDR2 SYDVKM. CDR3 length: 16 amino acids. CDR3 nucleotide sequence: TGTGCCAGTACTAACTCGGCGGGACTGAACACCGGGGAGCTGTTTTTT. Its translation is CASTNSAGLNTGELFF.

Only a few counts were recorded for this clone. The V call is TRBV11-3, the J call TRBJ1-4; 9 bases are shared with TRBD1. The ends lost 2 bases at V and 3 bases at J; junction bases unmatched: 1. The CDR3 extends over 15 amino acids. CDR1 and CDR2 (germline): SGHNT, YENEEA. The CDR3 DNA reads TGTGCCAGCAGCTTAACAGGGGGCTCTAATGAAAAACTGTTTTTT. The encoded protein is CASSLTGGSNEKLFF.

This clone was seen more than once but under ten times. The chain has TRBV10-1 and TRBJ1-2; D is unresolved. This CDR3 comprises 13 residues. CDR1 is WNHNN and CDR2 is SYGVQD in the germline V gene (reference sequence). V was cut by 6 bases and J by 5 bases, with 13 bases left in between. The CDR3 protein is CASSPDRMYGYTF. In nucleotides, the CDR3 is TGCGCCAGCAGCCCCGATCGGATGTATGGCTACACCTTC.

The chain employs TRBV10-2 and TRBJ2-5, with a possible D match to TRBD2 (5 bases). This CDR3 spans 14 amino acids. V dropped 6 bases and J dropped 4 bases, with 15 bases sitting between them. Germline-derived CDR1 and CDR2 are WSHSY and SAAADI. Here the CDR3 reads CASRSSSLAETQYF. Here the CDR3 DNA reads TGCGCCAGCAGGTCTAGCAGTCTTGCAGAGACCCAGTACTTC.

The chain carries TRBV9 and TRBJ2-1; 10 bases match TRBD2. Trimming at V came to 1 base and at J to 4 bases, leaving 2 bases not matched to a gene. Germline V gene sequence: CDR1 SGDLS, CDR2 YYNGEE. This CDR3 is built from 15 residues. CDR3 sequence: CASSVQAGGYNEQFF. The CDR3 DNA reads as TGTGCCAGCAGCGTACAAGCGGGAGGGTACAATGAGCAGTTCTTC.

Here the CDR3 DNA reads TGCGCCAGCAGCCAAGAGGCGCGCGCCCCTTATGGCTACACCTTC. It specifies CASSQEARAPYGYTF. The V call is TRBV4-3, the J call TRBJ1-2, with D unclear. This CDR3 contains 15 residues. Germline V CDR1 and CDR2: LGHNA, YSLEER. V lost 0 bases to trimming and J lost 5 bases, with 13 bases between them.

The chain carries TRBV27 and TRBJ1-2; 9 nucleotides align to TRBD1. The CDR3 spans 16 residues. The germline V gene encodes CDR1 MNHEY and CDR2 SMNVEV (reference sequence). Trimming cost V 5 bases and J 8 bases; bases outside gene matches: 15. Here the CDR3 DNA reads TGTGCCAGCAGTCCGGACAGGGGACGAATTGTAACAGGCTACACCTTC. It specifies CASSPDRGRIVTGYTF.

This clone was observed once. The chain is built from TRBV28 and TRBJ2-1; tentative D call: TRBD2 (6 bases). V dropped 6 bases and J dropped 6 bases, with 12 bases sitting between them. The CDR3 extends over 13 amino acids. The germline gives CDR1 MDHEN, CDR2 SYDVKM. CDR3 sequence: CASRAGGINEQFF. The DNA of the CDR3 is TGTGCCAGCAGGGCAGGAGGGATCAATGAGCAGTTCTTC. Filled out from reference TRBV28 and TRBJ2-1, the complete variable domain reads DVKVTQSSRYLVKRTGEKVFLECVQDMDHENMFWYRQDPGLGLRLIYFSYDVKMKEKGDIPEGYSVSREKKERFSLILESASTNQTSMYLCASRAGGINEQFFGPGTRLTVL.

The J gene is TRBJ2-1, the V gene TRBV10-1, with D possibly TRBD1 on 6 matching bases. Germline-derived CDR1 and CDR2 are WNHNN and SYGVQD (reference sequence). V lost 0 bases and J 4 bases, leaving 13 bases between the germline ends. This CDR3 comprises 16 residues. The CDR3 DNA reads TGCGCCAGCAGTGAGTCGGTGGGGCAGGGGTACAATGAGCAGTTCTTC. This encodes CASSESVGQGYNEQFF.

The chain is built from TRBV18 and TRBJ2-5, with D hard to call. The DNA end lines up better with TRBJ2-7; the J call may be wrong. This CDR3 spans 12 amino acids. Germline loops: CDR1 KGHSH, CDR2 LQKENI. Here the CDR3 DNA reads TGTGCCAGCTCTCCCAGCTCCTACGAGCAGTACTTC. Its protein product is CASSPSSYEQYF.

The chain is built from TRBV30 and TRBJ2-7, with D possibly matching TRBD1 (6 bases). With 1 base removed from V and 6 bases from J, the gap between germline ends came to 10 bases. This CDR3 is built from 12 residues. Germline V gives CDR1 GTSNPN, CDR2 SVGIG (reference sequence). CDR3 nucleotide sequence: TGTGCCTGGAGTGCCACAGGGATCGAGCAGTACTTC. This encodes CAWSATGIEQYF.

CDR3 amino acids: CASKDTSGSNEQYF. The CDR3 region has the DNA TGTGCCAGTAAGGACACTAGCGGGAGTAACGAGCAGTACTTC. The gene calls are TRBV19 and TRBJ2-7; 11 nucleotides align to TRBD2. The CDR3 runs 14 residues. After removal of 7 bases from V and 5 bases from J, the junction contained 7 bases not matched to a gene. Germline CDR1 is LNHDA and CDR2 is SQIVND (reference sequence).

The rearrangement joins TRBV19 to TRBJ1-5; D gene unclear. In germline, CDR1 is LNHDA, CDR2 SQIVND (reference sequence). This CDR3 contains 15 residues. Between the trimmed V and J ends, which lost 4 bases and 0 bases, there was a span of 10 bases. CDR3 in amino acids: CASSKAGYSNQPQHF. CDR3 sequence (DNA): TGTGCCAGTAGTAAGGCGGGTTATAGCAATCAGCCCCAGCATTTT.

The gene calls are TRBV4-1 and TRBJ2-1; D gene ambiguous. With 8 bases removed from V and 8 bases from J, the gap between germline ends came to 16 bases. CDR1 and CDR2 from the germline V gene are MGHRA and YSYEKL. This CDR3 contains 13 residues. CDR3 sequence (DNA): TGCGCCAGCGCTTGGTTAGGGATCGATGAGCAGTTCTTC. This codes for CASAWLGIDEQFF.